Listed here are 8 T cell receptor beta chains from one sample, sequenced in a study of cytomegalovirus exposure and HLA in healthy donors. The PCR employed 60 Vbeta primers together with 13 Jbeta primers. Sequencing used immunoSEQ multiplex PCR; TCRdb keeps in-frame clones, though not all of them. This sample's table has 70,000 or so clones. The sample consisted of PBMCs. These receptors came from a female donor in good health and CMV-seropositive.

This chain links TRBV4-3 with TRBJ1-1, with a tentative D call TRBD1 (6 bases). The germline V gene encodes CDR1 LGHNA and CDR2 YSLEER. V gave up 0 bases and J gave up 4 bases, with 21 bases separating them. This CDR3 spans 18 amino acids. CDR3 DNA sequence: TGCGCCAGCAGCCAAGATAAGGGGGTGAAGGCGGGGGGCACTGAAGCTTTCTTT. Translating gives CASSQDKGVKAGGTEAFF.

The J gene is TRBJ1-1, the V gene TRBV4-1; TRBD1 is a possible D gene (5 bases). Germline V gene data show CDR1 as MGHRA and CDR2 as YSYEKL. The CDR3 covers 15 residues. Trimming left V 0 bases short and J 1 base short, with 9 bases between. CDR3 sequence (DNA): TGCGCCAGCAGCCAAGAGACAGTCGGGAACACTGAAGCTTTCTTT. Translated, it gives CASSQETVGNTEAFF.

The DNA for the CDR3 is TGTGCCAGCAGTTTACTCGGACAGGGTACCGGGGAGCTGTTTTTT. Its translation: CASSLLGQGTGELFF. The gene calls are TRBV28 and TRBJ2-2; 8 bases agree with TRBD1. The CDR3 contains 15 residues. Germline V gives CDR1 MDHEN, CDR2 SYDVKM. V lost 2 bases and J lost 5; bases outside the gene matches: 4. The entire variable domain, with the rest obtained from reference TRBV28 and TRBJ2-2, is as follows: DVKVTQSSRYLVKRTGEKVFLECVQDMDHENMFWYRQDPGLGLRLIYFSYDVKMKEKGDIPEGYSVSREKKERFSLILESASTNQTSMYLCASSLLGQGTGELFFGEGSRLTVL.

This chain connects TRBV30 to TRBJ1-2; maybe TRBD1 (5 bases). Germline V gene data show CDR1 as GTSNPN and CDR2 as SVGIG (reference sequence). The germline V and J ends were trimmed by 7 bases and 8 bases, with 11 bases remaining between them. CDR3 size: 10 residues. The CDR3 here is CAFQGWGYTF. Written as DNA, the CDR3 is TGTGCCTTCCAGGGTTGGGGCTACACCTTC. The entire variable domain, with the rest obtained from reference TRBV30 and TRBJ1-2, is as follows: SQTIHQWPATLVQPVGSPLSLECTVEGTSNPNLYWYRQAAGRGLQLLFYSVGIGQISSEVPQNLSASRPQDRQFILSSKKLLLSDSGFYLCAFQGWGYTFGSGTRLTVV.

The rearrangement joins TRBV5-1 to TRBJ2-3, with D maybe TRBD2 (6 bases). The germline gives CDR1 SGHRS, CDR2 YFSETQ. The CDR3 runs to 13 residues. The V and J ends lost 8 bases and 7 bases respectively, with 17 bases between them. CDR3 nucleotide sequence: TGCGCCAGTACCCATGAGGGACTTTATACGCAGTATTTT. It specifies CASTHEGLYTQYF.

This chain joins TRBV29-1 and TRBJ1-2; 10 bases are a match to TRBD1. The V gene's germline CDR1 is SQVTM and CDR2 ANQGSEA. This CDR3 spans 13 amino acids. The V gene end was trimmed by 7 bases and the J gene end by 8 bases; junction bases not matched to a gene: 10. The DNA of the CDR3 is TGCAGCGGTTCGACCGGGACAGGGGAAGGCTACACCTTC. Translated: CSGSTGTGEGYTF.

The rearrangement links TRBV29-1 to TRBJ1-3; D may be TRBD1 (5 bases). V shed 7 bases and J shed 0 bases, with 10 bases lying between them. The germline V gene has CDR1 SQVTM and CDR2 ANQGSEA. CDR3 size: 13 residues. The CDR3 protein is CSAQGNSGNTIYF. The CDR3 DNA sequence: TGCAGCGCCCAGGGAAACTCTGGAAACACCATATATTTT.

The chain combines TRBV5-1 with TRBJ2-3, with a possible D match to TRBD2 (5 bases). Germline V lookup: CDR1 SGHRS, CDR2 YFSETQ. This CDR3 is 16 amino acids long. Trimming took off 5 bases at V and 5 bases at J, with 21 bases between the two ends. CDR3 protein: CASREGVASRIDTQYF. In DNA form, the CDR3 reads TGCGCCAGCAGGGAAGGAGTAGCTAGCCGGATAGATACGCAGTATTTT.